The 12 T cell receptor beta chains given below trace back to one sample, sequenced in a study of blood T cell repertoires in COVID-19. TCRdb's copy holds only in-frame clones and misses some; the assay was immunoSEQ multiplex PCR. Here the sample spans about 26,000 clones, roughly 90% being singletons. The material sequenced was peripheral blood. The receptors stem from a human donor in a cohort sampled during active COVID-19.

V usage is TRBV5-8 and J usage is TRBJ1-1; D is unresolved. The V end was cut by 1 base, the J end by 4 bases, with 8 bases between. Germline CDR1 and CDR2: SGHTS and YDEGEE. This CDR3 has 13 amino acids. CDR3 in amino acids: CASSLHWSTEAFF. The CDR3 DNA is TGTGCCAGCAGCTTGCACTGGAGCACTGAAGCTTTCTTT.

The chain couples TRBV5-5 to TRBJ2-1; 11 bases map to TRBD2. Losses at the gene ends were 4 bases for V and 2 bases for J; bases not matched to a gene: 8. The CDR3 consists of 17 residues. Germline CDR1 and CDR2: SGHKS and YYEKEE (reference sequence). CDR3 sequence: CASSRIQTSGTYNEQFF. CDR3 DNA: TGTGCCAGCAGCCGAATCCAGACTAGCGGGACCTACAATGAGCAGTTCTTC.

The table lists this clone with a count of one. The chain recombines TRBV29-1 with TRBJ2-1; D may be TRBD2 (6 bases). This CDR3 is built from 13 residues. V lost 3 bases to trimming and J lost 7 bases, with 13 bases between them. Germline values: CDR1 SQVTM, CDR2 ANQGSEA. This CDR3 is CSVEISGGNEQFF. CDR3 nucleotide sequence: TGCAGCGTTGAGATCAGCGGAGGGAATGAGCAGTTCTTC.

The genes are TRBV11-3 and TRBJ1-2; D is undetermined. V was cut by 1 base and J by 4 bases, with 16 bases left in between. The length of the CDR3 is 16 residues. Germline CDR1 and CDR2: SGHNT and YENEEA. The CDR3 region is CASSLVGDNASYGYTF. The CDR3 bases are TGTGCCAGCAGCTTAGTTGGCGACAACGCTTCCTATGGCTACACCTTC.

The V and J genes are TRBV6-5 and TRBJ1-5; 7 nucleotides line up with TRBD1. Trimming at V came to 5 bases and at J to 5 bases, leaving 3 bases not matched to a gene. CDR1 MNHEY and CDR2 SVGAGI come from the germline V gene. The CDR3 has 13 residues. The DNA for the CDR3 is TGTGCCAGCAGTCCCAGGGGGGATCAGCCCCAGCATTTT. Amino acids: CASSPRGDQPQHF.

The CDR3 bases are TGTGCCAGCAGCTCCGGGACATCTAGCACAGATACGCAGTATTTT. It is translated as CASSSGTSSTDTQYF. The chain carries TRBV11-3 and TRBJ2-3; D is possibly TRBD1 (6 bases). V lost 4 bases and J lost 0, with 11 bases in between. The CDR3 sequence is 15 residues long. Germline-derived CDR1 and CDR2 are SGHNT and YENEEA.

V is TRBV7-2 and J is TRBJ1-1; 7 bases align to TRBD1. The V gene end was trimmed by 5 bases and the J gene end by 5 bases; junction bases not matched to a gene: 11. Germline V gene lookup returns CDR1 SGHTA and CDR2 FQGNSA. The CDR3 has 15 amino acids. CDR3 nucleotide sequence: TGTGCCAGCAGCCAGATAGAGGGGGCCGGGACTGAAGCTTTCTTT. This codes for CASSQIEGAGTEAFF.

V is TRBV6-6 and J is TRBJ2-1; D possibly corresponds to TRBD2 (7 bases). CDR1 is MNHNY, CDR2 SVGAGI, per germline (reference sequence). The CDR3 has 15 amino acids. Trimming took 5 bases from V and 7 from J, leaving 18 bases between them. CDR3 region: CASSHQGGARNEQFF. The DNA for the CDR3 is TGTGCCAGCAGTCACCAAGGGGGGGCGAGGAATGAGCAGTTCTTC.

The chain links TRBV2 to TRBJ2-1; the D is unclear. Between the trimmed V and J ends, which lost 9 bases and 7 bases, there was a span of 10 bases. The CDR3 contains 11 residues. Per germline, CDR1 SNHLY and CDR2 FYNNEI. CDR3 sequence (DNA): TGTGCCAGTAGACTGGCGAATGAGCAGTTCTTC. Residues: CASRLANEQFF.

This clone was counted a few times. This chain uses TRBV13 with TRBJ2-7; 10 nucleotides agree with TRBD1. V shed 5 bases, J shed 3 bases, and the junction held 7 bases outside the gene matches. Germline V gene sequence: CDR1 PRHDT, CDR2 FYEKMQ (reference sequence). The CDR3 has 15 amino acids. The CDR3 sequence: CASSLGGQGFYEQYF. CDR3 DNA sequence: TGTGCCAGCAGCCTCGGGGGACAGGGGTTCTACGAGCAGTACTTC.

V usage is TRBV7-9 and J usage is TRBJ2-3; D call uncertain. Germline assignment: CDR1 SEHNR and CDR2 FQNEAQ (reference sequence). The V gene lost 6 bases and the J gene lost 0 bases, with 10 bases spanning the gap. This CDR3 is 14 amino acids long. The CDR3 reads CASSFDISTDTQYF. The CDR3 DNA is TGTGCCAGCAGTTTTGACATTAGCACAGATACGCAGTATTTT.

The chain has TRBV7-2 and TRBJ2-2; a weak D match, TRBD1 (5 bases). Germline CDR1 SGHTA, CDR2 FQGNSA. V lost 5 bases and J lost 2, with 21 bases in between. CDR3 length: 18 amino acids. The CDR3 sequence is CASSPFSAQAINTGELFF. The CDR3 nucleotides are TGTGCCAGCAGCCCGTTCTCCGCACAGGCGATCAACACCGGGGAGCTGTTTTTT.